This TCR beta chain was obtained from a study of cytomegalovirus exposure and HLA in healthy donors (dated by TCRdb to about 2017). For context, the study as a whole: An earlier analysis of a few hundred of the donors reported 250 to 300 Gb of sequence data and roughly 120 million unique TCR beta sequences obtained from around 190 million T cells. The genetic ancestry cluster associated with self-reported Caucasian donors included 70% to 85% of the roughly 360 genotyped donors. A separate validation cohort of 90 to 150 different subjects was used in addition to the 666-subject first cohort. An early release covering around 630 HLA-typed donors comprised 250 to 350 gigabases of sequencing data and around 86 million unique TCR sequences. Genome-wide SNP genotypes for about 65% of the 666 donors were used in a later genetic analysis, which treated that subset as a discovery cohort. The study was designed to test whether signatures of past pathogen exposure could be identified by cataloging public T cell receptors. An earlier analysis of more than 450 of the donors used high-throughput TCR beta sequencing to judge whether each TCR beta V gene segment behaved as functional or pseudogenic. The T cell repertoires of around 670 subjects were profiled by immunosequencing and related to cytomegalovirus serostatus. The later analysis used no new phenotypic data to find candidate immune exposures, relying instead on TCR beta sequences and their occurrence across donors. Donor age, sex, ethnicity and CMV serostatus were compiled together with the repertoire data. Several DR-DQ haplotypes were handled as single units for association and clustering because linkage in the cohort was strong. Among approximately 370 genotyped donors of the cohort, an average of roughly 230,000 unique TCR beta nucleotide sequences was sequenced per donor, of which about 19% were non-productive. The number of donors typed differed by locus, with about 629-630 for A, B, C, DRB1 and DQB1, around 500 for DQA1, 600 to 610 for DPA1, and some 440 for DPB1. HLA typing included class I and class II loci at four-digit resolution. Every discovery cohort repertoire had been produced on one sequencing platform. To predict cytomegalovirus infection status, the study combined high-throughput TCR immunosequencing, statistical association of individual TCRs with disease status, and machine learning. To study patterns of TCR occurrence, a later analysis re-analyzed previously published TCR beta repertoires from 600 to 750 donors and added high-resolution HLA genotyping.

The cohort comprised approximately 700 healthy bone marrow donors. At the time of sampling, all cohort members were nominally healthy, though unrecorded immune exposures were likely present. The donor was CMV seronegative and was included in the group of about 350 seronegative cohort members. A peripheral blood sample was provided by each donor, and peripheral blood mononuclear cells were used for TCR beta sequencing. The Qiagen DNeasy Blood Extraction Kit was used to extract genomic DNA from the blood cell samples. On this clone: No antigen is known for it. No base quality values were provided; no much bigger clone lies one nucleotide off.

Results the study describes overall, beyond this receptor: A total of 150 to 200 TCR beta chains were listed by the study as associated with cytomegalovirus. A later analysis reported that several top co-occurrence clusters appeared linked to parvovirus B19, influenza, CMV and Epstein-Barr virus. Because HLA typing was missing for some donors at each locus, association tests included only the typed subset. Cytomegalovirus status was reported to be diagnosed by the classifier with high specificity and sensitivity in both the original and validation cohorts. In vitro tests confirmed that a few of the cytomegalovirus-associated TCR beta chains recognize cytomegalovirus antigens. V-gene and J-gene trimming of TCR beta chains was associated with a missense DCLRE1C variant in a later genetic analysis, and the association was replicated in an independent cohort. A later analysis associated around 16,000 TCR beta sequences with specific HLA alleles at a false discovery rate of 0.05. Roughly uniform sequencing depth across donors was assumed in presence/absence analyses, although this assumption may not hold. According to a later analysis, most CMV-associated TCR beta chains appeared to be HLA-restricted, and the HLA associations seemed to be driven largely by CMV exposure. Compared with equally common non-associated chains, HLA-associated TCR beta chains in a later analysis were more clonally expanded and had lower generation probabilities. A further reported finding was that TCR beta sequences accurately predicted the HLA-A and HLA-B alleles for most subjects in the first cohort. It was suggested by the authors that the approach could potentially be generalized to other disease states and immunological phenotypes. In this cohort, only TCR beta chains were sequenced, and detectable features were limited by the absence of alpha or paired-chain data. Compared with the 666-donor mean, donors in an Asian-associated ancestry cluster had fewer N-insertions in productive TCRs, according to a later genetic analysis. Across donors, most TCR sequences were observed very rarely, whereas some public TCRs were present in many individuals. A cluster of highly shared sequence variants was judged likely to represent a technical artifact of the sequencing pipeline. In an earlier analysis of more than 450 of the donors, most TCR beta V segments were observed in productive rearrangements about 90% or about 30% of the time, broadly matching IMGT annotations. Immune exposure information for the cohort was limited to CMV serostatus. A later analysis found that TCR association rates varied across HLA loci, with DRB1 alleles showing the most associated TCRs and HLA-C alleles the fewest. Because counts were too low, about 15 rarely observed V segments, including chromosome 9 orphons, were left out of the earlier analysis of a few hundred of the donors. The 87-base-pair reads could not distinguish some IMGT-functional V segments, including TRBV6-2 and TRBV6-3, so those segments were excluded. Linkage disequilibrium might explain the correlated functional status among segregating V segments, but an unknown experimental factor could not be ruled out. When HLA alleles, especially DR and DQ, strongly co-occurred, attributing TCR associations to individual alleles was difficult.

The library was generated by the immunoSEQ multiplex PCR assay. For the multiplex PCR, a mixture combining 60 forward primers for TCR Vbeta segments and 13 reverse primers for TCR Jbeta segments was used. The CDR3 region of rearranged TCR beta genes was amplified from genomic DNA with a multiplex PCR assay. Amplified TCR beta libraries were sequenced as 87-base-pair reads on the Illumina HiSeq System. Per the source publication's procedure: A later analysis counted some 80 million unique TCR beta chains across the 550 to 750 repertoires, and 10 million to 11 million of these chains were shared by at least two donors. Raw reads were error-corrected and collapsed into unique sequences with a nearest-neighbor algorithm that merged closely related sequences to remove PCR and sequencing errors. CDR3 sequences were aligned to IMGT reference sequences to assign V, D and J gene segments. For a sequence to be retained, a match of at least six nucleotides was required to both a V gene segment and a J gene segment. A rearrangement was called productive if the CDR3 had no stop codons and remained in frame with V and J, and every other rearrangement was called non-productive. CDR3 was defined by IMGT convention, running from the second conserved V-encoded cysteine to the conserved J-encoded phenylalanine. The earlier analysis of 550 to 650 of the donors excluded any sequence lacking an unambiguous match to a single V gene segment. An earlier analysis of just under 600 of the donors called V segments functional above 56.7% productive rearrangements and segregating when the between-donor standard deviation exceeded 5%. A statistical classification framework was built for diagnosing cytomegalovirus status from the catalog of TCR beta chain sequences. V and J gene assignment, in a later analysis, came from comparing TCR nucleotide sequences with IMGT/GENE-DB human TR gene sequences. A later analysis assigned CDR3 sequences and most-parsimonious VDJ recombination scenarios with the TCRdist pipeline. In a later analysis, every TCR beta chain was defined by the combination of its CDR3 amino acid sequence and its V-gene family, and reads without a unique V-gene family were dropped. As a way to deal with suspected cross-contamination and a sequencing artifact, a later analysis dropped under 600 nucleotide sequences that were highly shared and had low generation probability. For each public chain, a later analysis derived a clonal expansion index from normalized ranks of inferred template counts within each repertoire. Generation probabilities in a later analysis came from a VDJ recombination model fitted to out-of-frame rearrangements, and those results were checked against IGoR. A later analysis scored TCR-TCR, TCR-HLA and TCR-CMV co-occurrence with hypergeometric tests, applying a repertoire-size bias correction to TCR pairs. To estimate false discovery rates, a later analysis permuted the HLA or CMV assignments 20 times. In a later analysis, co-occurring TCRs were grouped using DBSCAN, and TCRdist sequence similarity was added for clustering within HLA-allele-positive subsets. For co-occurrence clustering, repertoires with fewer than 30,000 or more than 120,000 public chains were excluded, along with four to six repertoires with anomalous nucleotide sharing. This is the immuneACCESS table as TCRdb keeps it, with only in-frame sequences that have V and J called. A part of the clones is gone; compared with another copy, unresolved V genes explain less than half, and the rest is unexplained. From that table come the V and J calls and clone size; the DNA was used to work out D and trimming. Present in this sample are about 200,000 clones, over 60% of which were seen just once. About 1.8% of the sample is held by the ten biggest clonotypes.

From the germline V gene, CDR1 is MGHDK and CDR2 is SYGVNS. The CDR3, from cysteine to phenylalanine, totals 13 residues. Only the CDR3 DNA stays, 39 bases, in frame from base 1. Ends trimmed: V by 7 bases, J by 3 bases; bases unmatched to a gene: 4. The specimen sequenced was PBMCs. The rearranged segments are TRBV25-1 and TRBJ2-3, with 7 junctional bases fitting TRBD1. The source is a man aged 18 to 29 in good health and CMV-seronegative. The CDR3 region: CASNRGYTDTQYF. The sequenced DNA is TGTGCCAGCAACAGGGGATATACAGATACGCAGTATTTT.